Below, 20 T cell receptor beta chains from the same sample are listed, as sequenced in a study of cytomegalovirus exposure and HLA in healthy donors. Primers for the PCR totalled 60 Vbeta and 13 Jbeta. Here immunoSEQ multiplex PCR was the method, and the copy in TCRdb shows in-frame clones only, minus some. The data show some 150,000 clones, roughly four fifths seen once. The sequencing sample was made of PBMCs. The receptor set was obtained from a woman aged 18-29 years in good health and CMV-seropositive.

Only a few counts were recorded for this clone. The chain is built from TRBV27 and TRBJ1-4, with D uncertain. Per the germline V gene, CDR1 is MNHEY and CDR2 is SMNVEV (reference sequence). The ends were cut back, 2 bases at V and 7 bases at J, with 14 bases in the middle. CDR3 size: 15 residues. CDR3 loop: CASSLRGGFGEKLFF. DNA for the CDR3: TGTGCCAGCAGTTTAAGAGGCGGTTTTGGTGAAAAACTGTTTTTT.

The V gene is TRBV19, the J gene TRBJ1-5; D gene unclear. CDR1 and CDR2 from the germline V gene are LNHDA and SQIVND (reference sequence). CDR3 length: 14 amino acids. Trimming cost V 3 bases and J 7 bases, with 13 bases left between them. The CDR3 loop is CASSIGHRSQPQHF. As DNA, the CDR3 is TGTGCCAGTAGTATCGGTCATCGGTCGCAGCCCCAGCATTTT.

This clone came up a few times. This CDR3 reads CASSPSGPGNTEAFF. The CDR3 bases are TGTGCCAGCTCACCATCAGGGCCCGGGAACACTGAAGCTTTCTTT. The chain is built from TRBV18 and TRBJ1-1; a possible D gene is TRBD1 (5 bases). V was cut by 2 bases and J by 1 base, with 11 bases left in between. CDR3 length: 15 residues. Germline V lookup: CDR1 KGHSH, CDR2 LQKENI.

This clone was seen a few times. The chain carries TRBV7-6 and TRBJ2-1; D perhaps matches TRBD2 (5 bases). Germline CDR1 reads SGHVS; CDR2 reads FNYEAQ. V was cut by 0 bases and J by 6 bases, with 15 bases left in between. The CDR3 contains 16 residues. The CDR3: CASSLAARRGGNEQFF. CDR3 sequence (DNA): TGTGCCAGCAGCTTAGCTGCCAGAAGAGGAGGCAATGAGCAGTTCTTC.

The chain couples TRBV2 to TRBJ1-2; 7 nucleotides agree with TRBD1. V lost 4 bases, J lost 7 bases, and 6 bases stayed unmatched. The CDR3 is made up of 13 amino acids. CDR1 is SNHLY, CDR2 FYNNEI, per germline. In nucleotides, the CDR3 is TGTGCCAGCAGTGGCAGGGGGGCGCTTGGCTACACCTTC. Translated, it gives CASSGRGALGYTF. The full variable domain, rest sourced from reference TRBV2 and TRBJ1-2, is EPEVTQTPSHQVTQMGQEVILRCVPISNHLYFYWYRQILGQKVEFLVSFYNNEISEKSEIFDDQFSVERPDGSNFTLKIRSTKLEDSAMYFCASSGRGALGYTFGSGTRLTVV.

This chain uses TRBV4-2 with TRBJ2-3, with D maybe TRBD2 (5 bases). Trimming shortened V by 3 bases and J by 6 bases, and 25 bases separated the two germline ends. The length of the CDR3 is 18 residues. The germline CDR1 and CDR2 sequences are LGHNA and YNFKEQ. The CDR3 loop is CASSQDFYAAVERDTQYF. CDR3 DNA sequence: TGTGCCAGCAGCCAGGACTTCTACGCGGCGGTGGAAAGGGATACGCAGTATTTT.

J is TRBJ2-1 and V is TRBV30; D possibly corresponds to TRBD2 (7 bases). This CDR3 spans 15 amino acids. Per the germline V gene, CDR1 is GTSNPN and CDR2 is SVGIG (reference sequence). The V and J ends lost 2 bases and 6 bases respectively, with 17 bases between them. The CDR3 nucleotides read TGTGCCTGGAGTTCAGCACGCGGGGGCCCCAATGAGCAGTTCTTC. This gives the protein CAWSSARGGPNEQFF.

This clone occurred once. This rearrangement joins TRBV7-8 to TRBJ2-7; TRBD1 matches 8 bases. This CDR3 has 15 residues. Germline V lookup: CDR1 SGHVS, CDR2 FQNEAQ. V dropped 6 bases and J dropped 2; count of bases not matched to a gene: 9. The CDR3 here is CASRLGQGAAYEQYF. The CDR3 nucleotides read TGTGCCAGCAGGCTGGGGCAGGGGGCTGCCTACGAGCAGTACTTC.

The chain recombines TRBV4-1 with TRBJ1-2, with 7 nucleotides matching TRBD1. The CDR3 has 15 residues. Germline assignment: CDR1 MGHRA and CDR2 YSYEKL. J lost 4 bases, V lost 0 bases, and 5 bases had no gene match. The CDR3 region has the DNA TGCGCCAGCAGCCAAGAGGAGGGGACAGCCTATGGCTACACCTTC. Protein sequence: CASSQEEGTAYGYTF.

This sequence joins TRBV28 and TRBJ1-1; a possible D gene is TRBD1 (5 bases). In germline, CDR1 is MDHEN, CDR2 SYDVKM. The V end lost 3 bases, the J end lost 1 base, and 12 bases lay between the germline ends. This CDR3 spans 15 amino acids. The CDR3 here is CASSFVTGGNTEAFF. The CDR3 DNA is TGTGCCAGCAGTTTCGTCACGGGGGGGAACACTGAAGCTTTCTTT.

The rearrangement joins TRBV7-2 to TRBJ2-3, with 11 bases lining up with TRBD2. CDR1 is SGHTA, CDR2 FQGNSA, per germline. Trimming removed 0 bases from V and 9 bases from J; junction bases left unmatched: 8. The CDR3 spans 16 residues. CDR3 nucleotide sequence: TGTGCCAGCAGCTTAGCCATTTTTCTAGCGGGGGGCACGCAGTATTTT. Encoded protein: CASSLAIFLAGGTQYF.

The V and J genes are TRBV4-1 and TRBJ1-6; 8 bases are a match to TRBD1. After removal of 0 bases from V and 11 bases from J, the junction contained 18 bases not matched to a gene. CDR1 and CDR2 from the germline V gene are MGHRA and YSYEKL. The CDR3 is 19 residues long. The CDR3 is CASSQDRLSGTGSFTPLHF. The CDR3 DNA reads as TGCGCCAGCAGCCAAGATCGACTCTCCGGGACAGGCTCCTTTACACCCCTCCACTTT.

This clone was seen just once. This sequence joins TRBV7-8 and TRBJ2-3, with 7 positions matching TRBD2. V gave up 8 bases and J gave up 4 bases; unmatched junction bases: 15. Germline V gene data show CDR1 as SGHVS and CDR2 as FQNEAQ. The CDR3 spans 16 residues. In DNA form, the CDR3 reads TGTGCCAGCTTGGGACGGGCGGGGGTGTTGGCAGATACGCAGTATTTT. Its protein product is CASLGRAGVLADTQYF.

This chain joins TRBV27 and TRBJ2-3; D possibly corresponds to TRBD2 (5 bases). The germline V and J ends were trimmed by 10 bases and 1 base, with 15 bases remaining between them. The CDR3 length is 14 residues. Germline V gene data show CDR1 as MNHEY and CDR2 as SMNVEV (reference sequence). CDR3 residues: CATSGPRGTDTQYF. The DNA of the CDR3 is TGTGCCACCAGCGGTCCGCGCGGCACAGATACGCAGTATTTT.

V and J are TRBV4-1 and TRBJ1-1; 9 nucleotides agree with TRBD1. V was clipped by 0 bases and J by 0 bases; unmatched bases: 11. CDR3 length: 19 amino acids. CDR1 is MGHRA, CDR2 YSYEKL, per germline. The CDR3 sequence is CASSQDSGQGLMMNTEAFF. The CDR3 nucleotides read TGCGCCAGCAGCCAAGATTCCGGACAGGGGCTTATGATGAACACTGAAGCTTTCTTT.

The V gene is TRBV11-3, the J gene TRBJ2-3; 10 nucleotides agree with TRBD2. This CDR3 is 16 amino acids long. Germline CDR1 and CDR2: SGHNT and YENEEA. The V segment lost 5 bases and the J segment 2 bases; nucleotides outside the gene matches: 7. This chain's CDR3 is CASSLSLAGDTDTQYF. DNA for the CDR3: TGTGCCAGCAGCCTGAGTCTAGCGGGGGACACAGATACGCAGTATTTT.

The chain joins TRBV19 to TRBJ2-3; TRBD1 matches 9 bases. V was clipped by 5 bases and J by 6 bases; unmatched bases: 12. This CDR3 is built from 16 residues. Germline V lookup: CDR1 LNHDA, CDR2 SQIVND (reference sequence). In DNA, the CDR3 is TGTGCCAGTAGTCCTACTAGAGACAGGGGGGGGGATACGCAGTATTTT. This gives the protein CASSPTRDRGGDTQYF.

This chain connects TRBV9 to TRBJ2-7; TRBD1 aligns across 9 bases. The germline CDR1 and CDR2 sequences are SGDLS and YYNGEE. The trim removed 3 bases at V and 9 bases at J, leaving 13 bases unmatched. The CDR3 has 15 amino acids. The CDR3 region is CASSATGTGMLVQYF. CDR3 sequence (DNA): TGTGCCAGCAGCGCTACCGGGACAGGGATGTTAGTGCAGTACTTC.

The rearrangement links TRBV20-1 to TRBJ2-7; 8 bases line up with TRBD2. V trimming: 3 bases; J trimming: 6 bases; junction bases outside the gene matches: 1. This CDR3 is built from 11 residues. Per the germline V gene, CDR1 is DFQATT and CDR2 is SNEGSKA (reference sequence). This CDR3 is CSARAGGEQYF. The CDR3 bases are TGCAGTGCTAGGGCGGGGGGCGAGCAGTACTTC.

The chain recombines TRBV15 with TRBJ2-1; a weak D match, TRBD2 (6 bases). The CDR3 consists of 16 residues. Germline CDR1 is LNHNV and CDR2 is YYDKDF (reference sequence). V lost 5 bases and J 2 bases, leaving 16 bases between the germline ends. The CDR3 spells CATSERRAGTYNEQFF. In DNA form, the CDR3 reads TGTGCCACCAGCGAAAGGAGAGCGGGCACCTACAATGAGCAGTTCTTC.